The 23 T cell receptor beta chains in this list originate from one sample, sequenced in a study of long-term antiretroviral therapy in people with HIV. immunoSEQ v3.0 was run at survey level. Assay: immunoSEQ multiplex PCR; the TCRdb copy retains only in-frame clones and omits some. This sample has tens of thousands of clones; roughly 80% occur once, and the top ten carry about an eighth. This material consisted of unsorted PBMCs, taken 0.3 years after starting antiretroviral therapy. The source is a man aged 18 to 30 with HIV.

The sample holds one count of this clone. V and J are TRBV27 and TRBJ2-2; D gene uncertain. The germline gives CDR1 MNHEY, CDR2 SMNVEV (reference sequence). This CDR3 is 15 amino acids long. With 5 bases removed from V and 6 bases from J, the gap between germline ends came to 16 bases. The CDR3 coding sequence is TGTGCCAGCAGTCCTTATCCCCCTGGGCCCGGGGAGCTGTTTTTT. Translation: CASSPYPPGPGELFF.

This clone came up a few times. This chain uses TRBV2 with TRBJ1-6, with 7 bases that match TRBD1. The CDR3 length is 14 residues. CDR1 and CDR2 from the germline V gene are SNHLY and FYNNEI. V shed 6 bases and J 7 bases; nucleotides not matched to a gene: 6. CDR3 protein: CASRQTGENSPLHF. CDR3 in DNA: TGTGCCAGCAGGCAAACAGGGGAAAATTCACCCCTCCACTTT.

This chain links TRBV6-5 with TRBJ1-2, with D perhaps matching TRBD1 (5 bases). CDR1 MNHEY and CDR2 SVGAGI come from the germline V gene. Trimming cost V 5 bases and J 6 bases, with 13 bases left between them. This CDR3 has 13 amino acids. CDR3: CASSMGPRNGYTF. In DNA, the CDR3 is TGTGCCAGCAGTATGGGGCCTCGGAATGGCTACACCTTC.

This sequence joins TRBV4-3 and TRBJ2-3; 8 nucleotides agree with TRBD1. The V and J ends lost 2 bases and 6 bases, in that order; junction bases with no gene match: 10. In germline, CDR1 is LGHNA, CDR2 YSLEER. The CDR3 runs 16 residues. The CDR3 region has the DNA TGCGCCAGCAGCCAAATTGCAGGGGGCGTTGCGGATACGCAGTATTTT. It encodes CASSQIAGGVADTQYF.

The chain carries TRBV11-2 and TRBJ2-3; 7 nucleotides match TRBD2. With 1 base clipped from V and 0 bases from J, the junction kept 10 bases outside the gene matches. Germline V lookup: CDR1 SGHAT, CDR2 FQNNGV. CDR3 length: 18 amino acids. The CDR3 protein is CASSLGVGRGFSTDTQYF. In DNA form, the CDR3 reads TGTGCCAGCAGCTTAGGGGTCGGGCGGGGGTTTAGCACAGATACGCAGTATTTT.

The CDR3 is CASSGQGAGRQPQHF. The DNA for the CDR3 is TGTGCCAGCAGCGGACAGGGGGCGGGTAGGCAGCCCCAGCATTTT. This chain uses TRBV5-5 with TRBJ1-5, with 11 bases identical to TRBD1. The germline V gene has CDR1 SGHKS and CDR2 YYEKEE (reference sequence). V shed 4 bases, J shed 7 bases, and the junction held 7 bases outside the gene matches. This CDR3 is built from 15 residues.

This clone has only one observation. CDR3 coding DNA: TGCGCCAGCAGCCTCGGACAGGTCGTCGGTGAGCAGTTCTTC. Its translation: CASSLGQVVGEQFF. The chain carries TRBV5-1 and TRBJ2-1, with 7 bases that match TRBD1. CDR3 length equals 14 residues. Losses at the gene ends were 4 bases for V and 9 bases for J; bases not matched to a gene: 10. Germline loops: CDR1 SGHRS, CDR2 YFSETQ.

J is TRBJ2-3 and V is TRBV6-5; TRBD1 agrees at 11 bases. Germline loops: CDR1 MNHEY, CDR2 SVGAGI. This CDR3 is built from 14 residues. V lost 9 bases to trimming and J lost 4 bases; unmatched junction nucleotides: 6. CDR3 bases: TGTGCCAGTCGGGACAGGGGGATCGCAGATACGCAGTATTTT. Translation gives CASRDRGIADTQYF.

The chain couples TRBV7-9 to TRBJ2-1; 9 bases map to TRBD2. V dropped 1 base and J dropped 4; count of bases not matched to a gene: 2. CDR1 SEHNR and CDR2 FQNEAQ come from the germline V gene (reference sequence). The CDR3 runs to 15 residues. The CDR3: CASSLGLAGYNEQFF. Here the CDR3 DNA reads TGTGCCAGCAGCTTAGGCCTAGCGGGGTACAATGAGCAGTTCTTC.

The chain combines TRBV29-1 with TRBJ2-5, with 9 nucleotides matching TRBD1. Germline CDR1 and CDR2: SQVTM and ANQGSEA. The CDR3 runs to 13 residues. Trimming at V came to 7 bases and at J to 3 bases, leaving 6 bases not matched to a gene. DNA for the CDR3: TGCAGCGCCCCGGGACAGGGTAAAGAGACCCAGTACTTC. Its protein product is CSAPGQGKETQYF.

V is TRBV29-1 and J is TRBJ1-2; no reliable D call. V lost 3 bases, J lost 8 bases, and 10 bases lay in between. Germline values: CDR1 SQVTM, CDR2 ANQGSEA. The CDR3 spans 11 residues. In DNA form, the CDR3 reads TGCAGCGTTGAGGGAAATGACGGCTACACCTTC. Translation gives CSVEGNDGYTF.

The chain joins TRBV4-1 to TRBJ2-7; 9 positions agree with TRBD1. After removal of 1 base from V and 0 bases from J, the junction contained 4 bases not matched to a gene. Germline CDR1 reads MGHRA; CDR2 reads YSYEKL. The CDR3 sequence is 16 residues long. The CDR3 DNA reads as TGCGCCAGCAGCCAAGCGACAGGGGGGAGCTCCTACGAGCAGTACTTC. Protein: CASSQATGGSSYEQYF.

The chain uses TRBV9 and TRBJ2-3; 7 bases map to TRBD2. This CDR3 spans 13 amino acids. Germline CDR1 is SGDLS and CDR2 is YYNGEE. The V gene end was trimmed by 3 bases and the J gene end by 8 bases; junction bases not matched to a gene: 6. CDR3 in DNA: TGTGCCAGCAGCGCATCTACTAGCGCTACGCAGTATTTT. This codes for CASSASTSATQYF.

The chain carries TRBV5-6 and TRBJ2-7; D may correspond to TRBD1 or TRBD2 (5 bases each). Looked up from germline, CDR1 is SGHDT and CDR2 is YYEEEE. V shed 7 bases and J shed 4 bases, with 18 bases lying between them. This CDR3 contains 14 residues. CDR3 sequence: CASALGVGGYEQYF. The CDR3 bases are TGTGCCAGCGCCCTGGGCGTTGGGGGATACGAGCAGTACTTC.

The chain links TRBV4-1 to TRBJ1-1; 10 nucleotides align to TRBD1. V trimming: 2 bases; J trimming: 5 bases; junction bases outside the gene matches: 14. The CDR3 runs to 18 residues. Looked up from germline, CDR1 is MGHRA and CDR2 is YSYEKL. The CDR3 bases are TGCGCCAGCAGCCAAACCCGCCCTGACAGGGGGCGAGGGACTGAAGCTTTCTTT. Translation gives CASSQTRPDRGRGTEAFF.

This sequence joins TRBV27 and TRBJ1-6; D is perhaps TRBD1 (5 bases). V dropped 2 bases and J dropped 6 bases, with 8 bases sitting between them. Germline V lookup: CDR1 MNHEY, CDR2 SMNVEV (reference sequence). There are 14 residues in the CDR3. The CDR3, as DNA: TGTGCCAGCAGTTTAAGGGGAGTTAATTCACCCCTCCACTTT. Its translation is CASSLRGVNSPLHF.

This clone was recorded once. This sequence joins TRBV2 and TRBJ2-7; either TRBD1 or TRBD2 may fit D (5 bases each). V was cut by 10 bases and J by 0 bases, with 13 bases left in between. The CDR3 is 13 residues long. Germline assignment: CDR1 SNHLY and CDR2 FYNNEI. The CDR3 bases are TGTGCCACCGCCGGGACCAACTCCTACGAGCAGTACTTC. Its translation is CATAGTNSYEQYF.

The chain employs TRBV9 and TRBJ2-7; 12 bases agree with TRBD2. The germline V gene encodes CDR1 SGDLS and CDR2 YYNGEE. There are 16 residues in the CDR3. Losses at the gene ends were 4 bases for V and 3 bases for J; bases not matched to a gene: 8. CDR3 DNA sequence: TGTGCCAGCAGCAAAGGATCGGGACTAGCGGGCTACGAGCAGTACTTC. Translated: CASSKGSGLAGYEQYF.

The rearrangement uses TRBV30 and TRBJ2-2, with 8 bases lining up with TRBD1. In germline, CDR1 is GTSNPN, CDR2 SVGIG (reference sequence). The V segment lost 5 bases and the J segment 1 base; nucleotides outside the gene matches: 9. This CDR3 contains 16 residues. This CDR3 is CAWGRKGQGNTGELFF. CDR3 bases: TGTGCCTGGGGAAGAAAAGGACAGGGGAACACCGGGGAGCTGTTTTTT.

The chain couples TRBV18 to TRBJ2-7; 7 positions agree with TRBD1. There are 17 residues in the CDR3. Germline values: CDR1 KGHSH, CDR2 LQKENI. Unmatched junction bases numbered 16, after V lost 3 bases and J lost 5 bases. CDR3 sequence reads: CASSPTVIPDRRDEQYF. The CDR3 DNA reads TGTGCCAGCTCACCGACAGTTATACCGGACAGGCGAGACGAGCAGTACTTC.

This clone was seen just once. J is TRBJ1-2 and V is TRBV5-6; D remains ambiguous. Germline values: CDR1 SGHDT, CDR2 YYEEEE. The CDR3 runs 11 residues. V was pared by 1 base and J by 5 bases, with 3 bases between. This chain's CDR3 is CASSLRYGYTF. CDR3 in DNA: TGTGCCAGCAGCTTGCGGTATGGCTACACCTTC.

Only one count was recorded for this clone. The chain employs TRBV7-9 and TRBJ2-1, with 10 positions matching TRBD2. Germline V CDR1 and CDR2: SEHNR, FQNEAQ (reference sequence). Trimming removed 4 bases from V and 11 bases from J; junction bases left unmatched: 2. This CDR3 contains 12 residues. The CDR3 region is CASSSGLAKQFF. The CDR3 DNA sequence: TGTGCCAGCAGCTCGGGACTAGCGAAGCAGTTCTTC.

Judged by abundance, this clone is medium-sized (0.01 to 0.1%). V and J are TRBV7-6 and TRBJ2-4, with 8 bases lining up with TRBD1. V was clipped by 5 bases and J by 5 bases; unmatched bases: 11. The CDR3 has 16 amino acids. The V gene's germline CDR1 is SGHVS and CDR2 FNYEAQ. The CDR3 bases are TGTGCCAGCAGCCCGGGGTTGACAGGGGTCGAAAACATTCAGTACTTC. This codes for CASSPGLTGVENIQYF.